Presented here are 16 T cell receptor beta chains from one specimen sequenced in a study of molecular identifiers for immune sequencing clone quantification. In TCRdb, the PCR reads were re-called with MiXCR into one record per CDR3 protein. The top ten clones hold 1.5% to 1.7% of a sample with 55,000 to 75,000 distinct CDR3 sequences, about a fifth of them seen once. Sequenced material: naive CD8+ T cells from blood, with Jurkat cell RNA spiked in. Noted subset: FACS-sorted CD8+CD4-CCR7+CD45RA+ naive T cells. The receptor set was obtained from a human donor in good health. Some libraries in this study had Jurkat cell RNA spiked in.

This clonotype was counted many times. The CDR3 DNA sequence: TGTGCCAGCAGGACGACTCCGGGAGTTTCCTACGAGCAGTACTTC. It codes for CASRTTPGVSYEQYF. The chain couples TRBV28 to TRBJ2-7; perhaps TRBD2 as D (6 bases). The CDR3 is 15 amino acids. V was clipped by 6 bases and J by 1 base, with 16 bases between them. The germline V gene has CDR1 MDHEN and CDR2 SYDVKM.

Notes on this clonotype: This may be a read error: a much more frequent sequence differs by one nucleotide. This chain links TRBV6-1 with TRBJ1-5; no clear D gene. Germline-derived CDR1 and CDR2 are MNHNS and SASEGT. This CDR3 contains 12 residues. CDR3 bases: TGTGCCAGCAGTGTAGGCAATCGGCCCCAGCATTTT. Translated, it gives CASSVGNRPQHF.

Note on this clonotype: A single base separates this from a much larger clone, so it may be a read error. V and J are TRBV6-5 and TRBJ2-1, with 11 positions matching TRBD2. Germline V gives CDR1 MNHEY, CDR2 SVGAGI. This CDR3 spans 17 amino acids. V shed 2 bases and J 6 bases; nucleotides not matched to a gene: 9. CDR3 in DNA: TGTGCCAGCAGTTACCCGTTTGGGACTAGCGGCGCCAATGAGCAGTTCTTC. Its translation: CASSYPFGTSGANEQFF.

The chain combines TRBV5-6 with TRBJ2-1; weak D call: TRBD2 (5 bases). The germline V gene encodes CDR1 SGHDT and CDR2 YYEEEE. Trimming took off 5 bases at V and 0 bases at J, with 12 bases between the two ends. The CDR3 totals 15 residues. This chain's CDR3 is CASRAGGLSYNEQFF. In DNA form, the CDR3 reads TGTGCCAGCAGGGCGGGTGGCCTCTCCTACAATGAGCAGTTCTTC.

This clonotype was picked up many times. The chain links TRBV11-1 to TRBJ2-2; D gene uncertain. The V gene lost 5 bases and the J gene lost 0 bases, with 10 bases spanning the gap. The CDR3 has 15 residues. CDR1 and CDR2 from the germline V gene are SGHAT and FQDESV (reference sequence). The CDR3 loop is CASSQDGPNTGELFF. CDR3 in DNA: TGTGCCAGCAGCCAGGACGGACCGAACACCGGGGAGCTGTTTTTT.

Many counts were recorded for this clonotype. The V call is TRBV6-2 or TRBV6-3, the J call TRBJ2-5; TRBD1 might be the D (7 bases). The CDR3 is made up of 13 amino acids. V dropped 4 bases and J dropped 5 bases, with 11 bases sitting between them. Germline V CDR1 and CDR2: MNHEY, SVGEGT. The CDR3 bases are TGTGCCAGCAGTTGGACAGGAGGGGAGACCCAGTACTTC. Protein product: CASSWTGGETQYF.

This clonotype was seen only a few times. This may be a read error, as it is one base from a much larger clone. The chain carries TRBV28 and TRBJ1-5; D is possibly TRBD1 (6 bases). Germline lookup yields CDR1 MDHEN and CDR2 SYDVKM. There are 15 residues in the CDR3. CDR3 DNA sequence: TGTGCCAGCAGTTTCCGGCAGGGGACAAATCAGCTCCAGCATTTT. Its translation: CASSFRQGTNQLQHF. Drawing the rest from reference TRBV28 and TRBJ1-5, the complete variable domain is DVKVTQSSRYLVKRTGEKVFLECVQDMDHENMFWYRQDPGLGLRLIYFSYDVKMKEKGDIPEGYSVSREKKERFSLILESASTNQTSMYLCASSFRQGTNQLQHFGDGTRLSIL.

This clonotype was picked up many times. The V gene is TRBV20-1, the J gene TRBJ2-7; 7 bases line up with TRBD1. The CDR3 contains 13 residues. Germline V lookup: CDR1 DFQATT, CDR2 SNEGSKA (reference sequence). The CDR3 coding sequence is TGCAGAGCCACTGGGACAGCATCCTACGAGCAGTACTTC. It encodes CRATGTASYEQYF.

The V call is TRBV11-2, the J call TRBJ1-1; D is unresolved. V shed 10 bases and J shed 5 bases, with 14 bases lying between them. The CDR3 contains 12 residues. The germline CDR1 and CDR2 sequences are SGHAT and FQNNGV. CDR3 sequence reads: CATTEGTTEAFF. CDR3 in DNA: TGTGCCACCACAGAGGGTACAACTGAAGCTTTCTTT.

This clonotype was observed a handful of times. J is TRBJ1-5 and V is TRBV5-6; D remains unclear. From germline, CDR1 is SGHDT and CDR2 YYEEEE. The CDR3 consists of 14 residues. V lost 2 bases and J lost 5, with 11 bases in between. This chain's CDR3 is CASSLGRRDQPQHF. The CDR3 nucleotides read TGTGCCAGCAGCTTAGGCCGGCGCGATCAGCCCCAGCATTTT.

This clonotype has a count of ten or more. The chain recombines TRBV29-1 with TRBJ2-7; 8 bases agree with TRBD2. The germline CDR1 and CDR2 sequences are SQVTM and ANQGSEA. Unmatched junction bases numbered 7, after V lost 7 bases and J lost 2 bases. This CDR3 spans 13 amino acids. Written as DNA, the CDR3 is TGCAGCGCCCGGGGTAGCGGGACCTACGAGCAGTACTTC. Its protein product is CSARGSGTYEQYF.

The chain joins TRBV28 to TRBJ2-2, with D tentatively TRBD2 (5 bases). V lost 6 bases and J 3 bases, leaving 11 bases between the germline ends. Germline loops: CDR1 MDHEN, CDR2 SYDVKM. CDR3 size: 14 residues. CDR3 DNA: TGTGCCAGCAGCCATGGACTCGACACCGGGGAGCTGTTTTTT. Protein sequence: CASSHGLDTGELFF.

The chain uses TRBV11-3 and TRBJ2-7, with 12 bases fitting TRBD1. Per the germline V gene, CDR1 is SGHNT and CDR2 is YENEEA. The CDR3 extends over 12 amino acids. Trimming at V came to 6 bases and at J to 6 bases, leaving 0 bases not matched to a gene. The CDR3 here is CASRGQGAEQYF. CDR3 in DNA: TGTGCCAGCAGGGGACAGGGGGCCGAGCAGTACTTC.

This clonotype was seen only a few times. The rearrangement uses TRBV2 and TRBJ1-2; 7 nucleotides line up with TRBD1. Trimming removed 2 bases from V and 2 bases from J; junction bases left unmatched: 11. CDR3 length equals 17 residues. In germline, CDR1 is SNHLY, CDR2 FYNNEI. The CDR3 protein is CASSEPRGGQINYGYTF. For the CDR3, the DNA is TGTGCCAGCAGTGAACCCAGAGGGGGACAGATAAACTATGGCTACACCTTC.

As regards this clonotype: It may be a read error: a sequence one base away is much more abundant. The gene calls are TRBV7-3 and TRBJ2-1; a weak D match, TRBD1 (5 bases). The V end was cut by 1 base, the J end by 4 bases, with 14 bases between. This CDR3 contains 16 residues. In germline, CDR1 is SGHTA, CDR2 FQGTGA. The CDR3 reads CASSLSLTDTYNEQFF. CDR3 DNA: TGTGCCAGCAGCTTAAGTCTAACGGACACTTACAATGAGCAGTTCTTC.

A word on this clonotype: Being one base from a much bigger clone, this may be a read error. A read error is likely, as this CDR3 ends without the conserved phenylalanine or tryptophan. CDR3 sequence: CASSPGTHNYGYTL. For the CDR3, the DNA is TGTGCCAGCAGCCCCGGGACCCATAACTATGGCTACACCCTC. The gene calls are TRBV7-9 and TRBJ1-2; D perhaps matches TRBD1 (5 bases). The V gene lost 5 bases and the J gene lost 1 base, with 11 bases spanning the gap. Germline V gene sequence: CDR1 SEHNR, CDR2 FQNEAQ (reference sequence). The CDR3 is 14 residues long.